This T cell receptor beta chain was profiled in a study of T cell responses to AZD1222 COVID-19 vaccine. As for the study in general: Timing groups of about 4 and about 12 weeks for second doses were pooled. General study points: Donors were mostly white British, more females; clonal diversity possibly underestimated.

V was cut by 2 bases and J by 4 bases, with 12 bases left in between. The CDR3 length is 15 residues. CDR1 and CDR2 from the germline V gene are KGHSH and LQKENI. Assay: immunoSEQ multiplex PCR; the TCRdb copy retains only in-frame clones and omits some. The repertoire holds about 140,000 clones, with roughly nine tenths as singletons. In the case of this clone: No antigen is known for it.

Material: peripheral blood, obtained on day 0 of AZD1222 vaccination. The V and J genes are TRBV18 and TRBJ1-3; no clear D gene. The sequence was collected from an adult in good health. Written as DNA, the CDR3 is TGTGCCAGCTCACCAGCCAATGCGCGAGGAAACACCATATATTTT. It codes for CASSPANARGNTIYF.